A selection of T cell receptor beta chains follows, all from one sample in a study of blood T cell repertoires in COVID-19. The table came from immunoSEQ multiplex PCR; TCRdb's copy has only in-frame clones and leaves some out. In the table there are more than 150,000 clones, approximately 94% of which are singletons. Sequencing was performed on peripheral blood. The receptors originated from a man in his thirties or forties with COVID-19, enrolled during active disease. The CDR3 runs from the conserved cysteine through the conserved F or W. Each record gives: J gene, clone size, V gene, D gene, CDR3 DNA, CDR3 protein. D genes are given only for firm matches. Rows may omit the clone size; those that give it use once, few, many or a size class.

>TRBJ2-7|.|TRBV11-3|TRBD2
TGTGCCAGCAGCTTATCTAGTAGCGGGGGGATCTACGAGCAGTACTTC
CASSLSSSGGIYEQYF
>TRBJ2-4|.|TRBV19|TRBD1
TGTGCCAGTAGTATCCGGGACAGGGGAGACATTCAGTACTTC
CASSIRDRGDIQYF
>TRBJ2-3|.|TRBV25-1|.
TGTGCCAGCAGTCCCCCGACTAGATTTAGCACAGATACGCAGTATTTT
CASSPPTRFSTDTQYF
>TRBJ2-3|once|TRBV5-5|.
TGTGCCAGCAGCTTGATCGACAGGCGCACAGATACGCAGTATTTT
CASSLIDRRTDTQYF
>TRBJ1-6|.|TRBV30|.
TGTGCCTGGAGGGCTAATTCACCCCTCCACTTT
CAWRANSPLHF
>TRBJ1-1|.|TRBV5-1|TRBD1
TGCGCCAGCAGCTGGGACAGGGGTTCCACTGAAGCTTTCTTT
CASSWDRGSTEAFF
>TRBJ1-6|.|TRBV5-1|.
TGCGCCAGCAGCTTGGGCCAGGGATATAATTCACCCCTCCACTTT
CASSLGQGYNSPLHF
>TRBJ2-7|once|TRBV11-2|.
TGTGCCAGCAGCCAGGGGGGACCCCGCTACGAGCAGTACTTC
CASSQGGPRYEQYF
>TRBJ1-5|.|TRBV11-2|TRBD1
TGTGCCAGCAGCTTAGGACAGGGGTTGGAGCCCCAGCATTTT
CASSLGQGLEPQHF
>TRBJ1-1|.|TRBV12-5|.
TGTGCTAGTGCCCAATACGGGGGAGCTTTCTTT
CASAQYGGAFF
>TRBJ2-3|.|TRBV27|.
TGTGCCAGCAGTTTATTGACAGCTAGCACAGATACGCAGTATTTT
CASSLLTASTDTQYF
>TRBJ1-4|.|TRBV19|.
TGTGCCAGTGGAGTAAGGGAAAAACTGTTTTTT
CASGVREKLFF
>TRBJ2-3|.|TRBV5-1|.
TGCGCCAGCAGCTGGGGTACGGGGGACTCGGGCACAGATACGCAGTATTTT
CASSWGTGDSGTDTQYF
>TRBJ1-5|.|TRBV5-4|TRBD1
TGTGCCAGCAGCACGTTTACTACAGGGGGGAATCAGCCCCAGCATTTT
CASSTFTTGGNQPQHF
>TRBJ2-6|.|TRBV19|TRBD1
TGTGCCAGTTCGGGACAGGGGAGACTTTCGGGGGCCAACGTCCTGACTTTC
CASSGQGRLSGANVLTF
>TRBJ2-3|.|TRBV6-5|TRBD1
TGTGCCAGCAAAGGGACAGGGATCACAGATACGCAGTATTTT
CASKGTGITDTQYF
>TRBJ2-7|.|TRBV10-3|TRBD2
TGTGCCATCAGTGCAGGACTAGCGGGGGGTACCTACGAGCAGTACTTC
CAISAGLAGGTYEQYF
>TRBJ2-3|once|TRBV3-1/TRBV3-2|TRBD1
TGTGCCAGCAGCCAGCCTAGGGACAGCCCCTCGCAGTATTTT
CASSQPRDSPSQYF
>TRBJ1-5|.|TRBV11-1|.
TGTGCCAGCAGCTCGGGACAACCTGGGCAGCCCCAGCATTTT
CASSSGQPGQPQHF
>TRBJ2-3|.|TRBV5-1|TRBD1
TGCGCCAGCAGCTTGAGACAGGGGGAGACAGATACGCAGTATTTT
CASSLRQGETDTQYF
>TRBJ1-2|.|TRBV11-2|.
TGTGCCAGCAGCTTAGTAGGTCAGGGGAGAGAGGGCTACACCTTC
CASSLVGQGREGYTF
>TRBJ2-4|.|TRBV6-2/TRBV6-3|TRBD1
TGTGCCAGCAGTCCCCATAGTTCAGGGGGCTCCAAAAACATTCAGTACTTC
CASSPHSSGGSKNIQYF
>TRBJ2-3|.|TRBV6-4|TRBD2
TGTGCCAGCAGTGACAGAGCGGGGGTCGGTGATACGCAGTATTTT
CASSDRAGVGDTQYF
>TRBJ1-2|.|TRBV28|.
TGTGCCAGCAGCCTAACCCCCGGCTGGGCGGGAGTTAACTATGGCTACACCTTC
CASSLTPGWAGVNYGYTF
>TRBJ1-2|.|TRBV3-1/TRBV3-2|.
TGTGCCAGCAGCCAACTCCAGGGTGGTGGCTACACCTTC
CASSQLQGGGYTF
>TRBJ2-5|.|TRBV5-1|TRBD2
TGCGCCAGCGTAACTAGCGGGGGGGCCGTAGGGGAGACCCAGTACTTC
CASVTSGGAVGETQYF
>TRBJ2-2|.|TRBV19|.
TGTGCCAGTAGTATGGTTGGACAGACTACTACCGGGGAGCTGTTTTTT
CASSMVGQTTTGELFF
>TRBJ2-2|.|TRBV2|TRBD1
TGTGCCAGCATCGACAGGGGCATAGACGGGGAGCTGTTTTTT
CASIDRGIDGELFF
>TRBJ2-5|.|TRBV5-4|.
TGTGCCAGCAGTCAGGGCCAAGAGACCCAGTACTTC
CASSQGQETQYF
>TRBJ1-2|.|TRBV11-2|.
TGTGCCAGCAGCTTAGGGGGTCGCGGGAACTATGGCTACACCTTC
CASSLGGRGNYGYTF
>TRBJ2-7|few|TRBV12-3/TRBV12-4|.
TGTGCCAGCAGTAAAGACAGGATGAACGAGCAGTACTTC
CASSKDRMNEQYF
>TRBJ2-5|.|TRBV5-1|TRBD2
TGCGCCAGCCGGGGCGGGGGGACCCAAGAGACCCAGTACTTC
CASRGGGTQETQYF
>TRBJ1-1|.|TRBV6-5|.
TGTGCCAGCAGTTACAGGGAGGGCACTGAAGCTTTCTTT
CASSYREGTEAFF
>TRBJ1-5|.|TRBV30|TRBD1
TGTGCCTGGAGTGTACAGGGGGGGTATCAGCCCCAACATTTT
CAWSVQGGYQPQHF
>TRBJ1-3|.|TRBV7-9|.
TGTGCCAGCAGCTACGTGACTCTCGGCTCTGGAAACACCATATATTTT
CASSYVTLGSGNTIYF
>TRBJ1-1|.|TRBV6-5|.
TGTGCCAGCAGTTCCAGAAGCCAAGGGGCAGGGACTGAAGCTTTCTTT
CASSSRSQGAGTEAFF
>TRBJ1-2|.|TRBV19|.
TGTGCCAGTAGTATAGGTCCGGGTGGCTACACCTTC
CASSIGPGGYTF
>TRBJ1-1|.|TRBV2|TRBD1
TGTGCCAGCAGTGAGGACAGGGGGCATATGAACACTGAAGCTTTCTTT
CASSEDRGHMNTEAFF
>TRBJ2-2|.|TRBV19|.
TGTGCCTCTCAAGGGGGGGCAGTGAACACCGGGGAGCTGTTTTTT
CASQGGAVNTGELFF
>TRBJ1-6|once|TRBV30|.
TGTGCCTGGTTCTGGGGCGATTCACCCCTCCACTTT
CAWFWGDSPLHF
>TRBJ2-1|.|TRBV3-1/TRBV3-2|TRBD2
TGTGCCAGCAGCCCGGCGGGGGGGCGCGGTGAGCAGTTCTTC
CASSPAGGRGEQFF
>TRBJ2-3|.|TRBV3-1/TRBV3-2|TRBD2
TGTGCCAGCAGCCAAGGCGGGACTAGCGGGGCGGCAGATACGCAGTATTTT
CASSQGGTSGAADTQYF
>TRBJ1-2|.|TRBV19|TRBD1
TGTGCCAGTAGCCCAGGACAGGGAAACTATGGCTACACCTTC
CASSPGQGNYGYTF
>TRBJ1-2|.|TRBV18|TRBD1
TGTGCCAGCTCACCGATGAGACAGGGGGATTATGGGGACTATGGCTACACCTTC
CASSPMRQGDYGDYGYTF
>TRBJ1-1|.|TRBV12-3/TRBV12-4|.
TGTGCCAGCAGTTTTAACAGGGAGGCTTTCTTT
CASSFNREAFF
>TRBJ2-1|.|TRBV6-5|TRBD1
TGTGCCAGCAGCAACGACAGGGACTCCTACAATGAGCAGTTCTTC
CASSNDRDSYNEQFF
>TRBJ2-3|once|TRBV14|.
TGTGCCAGCAGCCAAGATAAGCACCCGATTACAGATACGCAGTATTTT
CASSQDKHPITDTQYF
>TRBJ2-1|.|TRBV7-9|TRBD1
TGTGCCAGCAGCTTCCGAGGACAGGGGGCTTACAATGAGCAGTTCTTC
CASSFRGQGAYNEQFF
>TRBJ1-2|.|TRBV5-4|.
TGTGCCAGCACACCGCAAACAGGGTTCTATGGCTACACCTTC
CASTPQTGFYGYTF
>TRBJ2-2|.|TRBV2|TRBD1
TGTGCCAGCAGTGAAGCCGGGACAGGATACACCGGGGAGCTGTTTTTT
CASSEAGTGYTGELFF
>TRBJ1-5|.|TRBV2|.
TGTGCCAGCAGCCCAACCAGGGGCGACAATCAGCCCCAGCATTTT
CASSPTRGDNQPQHF